The clone carrying this T cell receptor (beta chain) was recorded many times. Germline values: CDR1 DFQATT, CDR2 SNEGSKA (reference sequence). CDR3 length: 14 amino acids. The V gene end was trimmed by 2 bases and the J gene end by 9 bases; junction bases not matched to a gene: 10. This entry is derived from a study of CDR3 diversity in severe acne. TCRdb reanalysed the PCR reads using MiXCR and keeps one entry per CDR3 protein. Of roughly 100,000 distinct CDR3 sequences listed, about half are singletons. The chain combines TRBV20-1 with TRBJ2-1; 7 bases agree with TRBD2. This clonotype was obtained from a male donor with acne. The sequenced sample consisted of blood. CDR3 DNA sequence: TGCAGTGCTAGACATCGCGGGAGAGGAGGTGAGCAGTTCTTC. Protein product: CSARHRGRGGEQFF.